The 3 T cell receptor beta chains listed next were all sequenced from one sample in a study of CD8 T cells in ankylosing spondylitis. TCRdb recomputed calls from the 5' RACE reads with MiXCR, one row per CDR3 protein. Seen here are about 240,000 distinct CDR3 sequences, approximately 9% observed once, and the top ten hold 6.8%. Sample: blood, either unsorted or a sorted T cell fraction (not recorded which). These receptors came from a male donor with ankylosing spondylitis or in good health (not recorded which).

The sample holds many counts of this clonotype. The V call is TRBV7-2, the J call TRBJ2-1, with D tentatively TRBD1 (6 bases). The V gene's germline CDR1 is SGHTA and CDR2 FQGNSA. The CDR3 covers 14 residues. Trimming left V 2 bases short and J 7 bases short, with 12 bases between. The CDR3 region has the DNA TGTGCCAGCAGCTTACTGAACAGGGTTAATGAGCAGTTCTTC. This encodes CASSLLNRVNEQFF.

As regards this clonotype: Just one base apart from a much larger clone, this may be a read error. This is likely a read error, given that the CDR3 carries no conserved phenylalanine or tryptophan at its end. The chain recombines TRBV20-1 with TRBJ2-5; 8 nucleotides match TRBD2. The CDR3 loop spans 14 amino acids. Germline V lookup: CDR1 DFQATT, CDR2 SNEGSKA (reference sequence). The trim removed 0 bases at V and 5 bases at J, leaving 5 bases unmatched. CDR3 loop: CSARDTSGFETQYL. CDR3 DNA: TGCAGTGCTAGAGATACTAGCGGCTTTGAGACCCAGTACCTC.

Many counts were recorded for this clonotype. The J gene is TRBJ2-5, the V gene TRBV12-1; TRBD1 reflects the table's D call only, with no check against the DNA. TRBV12-1 is a documented pseudogene. The CDR3 is 15 residues long. The CDR3 region is CASSLGIGPQETQYF. In nucleotides, the CDR3 is TGTGCCAGCAGCCTAGGGATAGGACCCCAAGAGACCCAGTACTTC.